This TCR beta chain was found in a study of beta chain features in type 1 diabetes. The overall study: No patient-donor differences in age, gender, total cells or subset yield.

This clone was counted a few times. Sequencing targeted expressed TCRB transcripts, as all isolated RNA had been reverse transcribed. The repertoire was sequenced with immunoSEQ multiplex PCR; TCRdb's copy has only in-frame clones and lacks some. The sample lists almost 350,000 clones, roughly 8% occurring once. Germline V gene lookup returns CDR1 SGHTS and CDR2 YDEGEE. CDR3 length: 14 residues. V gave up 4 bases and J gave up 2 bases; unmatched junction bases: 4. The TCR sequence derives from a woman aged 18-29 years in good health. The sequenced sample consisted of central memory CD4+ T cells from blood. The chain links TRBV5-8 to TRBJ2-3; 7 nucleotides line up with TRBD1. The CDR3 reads CASSRDRVTDTQYF. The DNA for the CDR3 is TGTGCCAGCAGCCGAGACAGGGTCACAGATACGCAGTATTTT.